This T cell receptor beta chain derives from a study of cytomegalovirus exposure and HLA in healthy donors. Study conclusions and caveats: Cytomegalovirus-associated status was assigned to about 170 TCR beta chains. A link between a missense DCLRE1C variant and TCR beta V- and J-gene trimming emerged from a later analysis.

Germline V gives CDR1 SGHRS, CDR2 YFSETQ. The V and J ends lost 0 bases and 0 bases respectively, with 12 bases between them. This CDR3 comprises 17 residues. Though probably carrying unrecorded immune exposures, donors were nominally healthy at sampling. 60 Vbeta and 13 Jbeta primers were used in PCR. Sequencing used immunoSEQ multiplex PCR; TCRdb keeps in-frame clones, though not all of them. The table lists some 130,000 clones, around 78% of them singletons. Turning to this clone: Its antigen remains unknown.

V gene TRBV5-1 combines with J gene TRBJ1-4; TRBD1 is a possible D gene (5 bases). The sequence was obtained from a woman aged 45-65 years in good health and CMV-seronegative. Sequencing was done on a sample of PBMCs. The CDR3 region is CASSLDGGAATNEKLFF. The CDR3 DNA follows: TGCGCCAGCAGCTTGGATGGAGGGGCCGCAACTAATGAAAAACTGTTTTTT.